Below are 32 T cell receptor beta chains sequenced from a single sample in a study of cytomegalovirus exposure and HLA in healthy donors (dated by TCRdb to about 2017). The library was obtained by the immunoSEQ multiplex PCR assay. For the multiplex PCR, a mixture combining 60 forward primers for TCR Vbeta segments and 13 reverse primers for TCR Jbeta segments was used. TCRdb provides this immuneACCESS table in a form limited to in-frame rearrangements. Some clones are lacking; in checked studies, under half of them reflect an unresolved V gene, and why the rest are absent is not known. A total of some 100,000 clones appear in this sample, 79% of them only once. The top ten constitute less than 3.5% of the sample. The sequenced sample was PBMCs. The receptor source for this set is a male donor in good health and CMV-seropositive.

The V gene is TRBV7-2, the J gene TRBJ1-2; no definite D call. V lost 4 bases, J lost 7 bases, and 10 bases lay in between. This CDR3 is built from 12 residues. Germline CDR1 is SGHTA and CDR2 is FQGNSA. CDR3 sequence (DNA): TGTGCCAGCAGCTCAACAGTCTCTGGCTACACCTTC. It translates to CASSSTVSGYTF.

CDR3 in amino acids: CASRTVRRTRVQETQYF. In DNA, the CDR3 is TGTGCAAGTCGAACCGTCCGGAGGACCCGTGTCCAAGAGACCCAGTACTTC. The genes are TRBV12-2 and TRBJ2-5; the table names TRBD2, a call not compared with the DNA. TRBV12-2 is labeled a pseudogene. This CDR3 region has 17 residues.

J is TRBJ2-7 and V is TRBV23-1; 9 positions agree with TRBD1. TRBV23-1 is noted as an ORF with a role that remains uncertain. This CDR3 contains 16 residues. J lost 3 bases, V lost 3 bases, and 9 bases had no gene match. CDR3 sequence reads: CASSHSTGTGCYEQYF. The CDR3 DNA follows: TGCGCCAGCAGTCATTCTACCGGGACAGGGTGCTACGAGCAGTACTTC.

The CDR3 loop is CASSYPGQEYEQYF. The CDR3 DNA follows: TGTGCCAGCAGTTACCCCGGACAGGAATACGAGCAGTACTTC. This sequence joins TRBV6-6 and TRBJ2-7, with TRBD1 identical over 7 bases. The J segment lost 4 bases and the V segment lost 2 bases, leaving 5 bases of the junction unmatched. Germline V lookup: CDR1 MNHNY, CDR2 SVGAGI (reference sequence). The length of the CDR3 is 14 residues.

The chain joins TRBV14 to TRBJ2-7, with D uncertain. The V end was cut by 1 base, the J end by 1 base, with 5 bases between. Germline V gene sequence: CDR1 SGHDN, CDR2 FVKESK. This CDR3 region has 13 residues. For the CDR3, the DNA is TGTGCCAGCAGCCAAGGGCAGTCCTACGAGCAGTACTTC. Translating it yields CASSQGQSYEQYF. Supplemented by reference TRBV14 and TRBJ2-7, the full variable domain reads EAGVTQFPSHSVIEKGQTVTLRCDPISGHDNLYWYRRVMGKEIKFLLHFVKESKQDESGMPNNRFLAERTGGTYSTLKVQPAELEDSGVYFCASSQGQSYEQYFGPGTRLTVT.

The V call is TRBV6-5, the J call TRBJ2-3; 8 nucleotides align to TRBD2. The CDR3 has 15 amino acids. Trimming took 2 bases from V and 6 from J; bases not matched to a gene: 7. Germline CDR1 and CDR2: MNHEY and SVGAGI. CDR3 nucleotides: TGTGCCAGCAGTTACGATCGGGGGGGGAGGGATACGCAGTATTTT. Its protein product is CASSYDRGGRDTQYF.

CDR3: CASSPPGLNNSPLHF. The CDR3 nucleotides read TGTGCCAGCAGTCCCCCTGGACTGAATAATTCACCCCTCCACTTT. The chain has TRBV6-5 and TRBJ1-6; D not certain. Between the trimmed V and J ends, which lost 5 bases and 5 bases, there was a span of 13 bases. Germline CDR1 and CDR2: MNHEY and SVGAGI. The CDR3 is 15 amino acids.

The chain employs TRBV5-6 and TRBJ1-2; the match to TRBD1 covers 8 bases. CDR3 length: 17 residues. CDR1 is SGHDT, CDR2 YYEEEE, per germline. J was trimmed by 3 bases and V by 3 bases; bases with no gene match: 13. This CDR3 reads CASSSDRGPTPYYGYTF. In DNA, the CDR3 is TGTGCCAGCAGCTCCGACAGGGGCCCGACCCCTTACTATGGCTACACCTTC.

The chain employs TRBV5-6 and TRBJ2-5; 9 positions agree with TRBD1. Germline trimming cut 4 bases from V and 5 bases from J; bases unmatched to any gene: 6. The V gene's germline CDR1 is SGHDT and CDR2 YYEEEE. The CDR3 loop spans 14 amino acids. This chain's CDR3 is CASSRTGEIETQYF. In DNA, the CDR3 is TGTGCCAGCAGCCGGACAGGGGAGATCGAGACCCAGTACTTC.

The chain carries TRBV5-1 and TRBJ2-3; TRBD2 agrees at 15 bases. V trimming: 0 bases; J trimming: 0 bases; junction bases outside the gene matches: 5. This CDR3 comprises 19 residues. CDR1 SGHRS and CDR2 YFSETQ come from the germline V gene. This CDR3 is CASSLVVGLAGGSTDTQYF. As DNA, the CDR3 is TGCGCCAGCAGCTTGGTTGTTGGACTAGCGGGGGGGAGCACAGATACGCAGTATTTT.

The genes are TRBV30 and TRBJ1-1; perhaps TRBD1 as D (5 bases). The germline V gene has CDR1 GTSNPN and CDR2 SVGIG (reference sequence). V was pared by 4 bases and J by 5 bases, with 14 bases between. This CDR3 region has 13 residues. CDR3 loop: CAWIRALGTEAFF. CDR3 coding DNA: TGTGCCTGGATCAGGGCCTTGGGGACTGAAGCTTTCTTT. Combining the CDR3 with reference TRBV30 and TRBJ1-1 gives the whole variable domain SQTIHQWPATLVQPVGSPLSLECTVEGTSNPNLYWYRQAAGRGLQLLFYSVGIGQISSEVPQNLSASRPQDRQFILSSKKLLLSDSGFYLCAWIRALGTEAFFGQGTRLTVV.

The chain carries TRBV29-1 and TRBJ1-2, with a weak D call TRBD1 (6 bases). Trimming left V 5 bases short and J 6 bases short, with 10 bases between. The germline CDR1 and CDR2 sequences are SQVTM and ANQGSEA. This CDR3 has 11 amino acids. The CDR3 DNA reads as TGCAGCGTTAGGGGGGGTGATGGCTACACCTTC. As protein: CSVRGGDGYTF.

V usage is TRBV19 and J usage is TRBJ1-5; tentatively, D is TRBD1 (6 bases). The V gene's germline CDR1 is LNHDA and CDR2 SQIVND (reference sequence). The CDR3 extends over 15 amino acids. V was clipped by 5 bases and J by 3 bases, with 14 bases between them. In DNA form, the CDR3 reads TGTGCCAGTAGTTACCAGACAGGCATCAATCAGCCCCAGCATTTT. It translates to CASSYQTGINQPQHF.

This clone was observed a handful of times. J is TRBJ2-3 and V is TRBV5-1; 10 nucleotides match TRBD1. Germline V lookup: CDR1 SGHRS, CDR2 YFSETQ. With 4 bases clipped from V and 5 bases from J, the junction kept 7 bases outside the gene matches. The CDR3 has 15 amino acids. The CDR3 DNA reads TGCGCCAGCAGCCCTGACAGGGGGCTGGTAGATACGCAGTATTTT. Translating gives CASSPDRGLVDTQYF.

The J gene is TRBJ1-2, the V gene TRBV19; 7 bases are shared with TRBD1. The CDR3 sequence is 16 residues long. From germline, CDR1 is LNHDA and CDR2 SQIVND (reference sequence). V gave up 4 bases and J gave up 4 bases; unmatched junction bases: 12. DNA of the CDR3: TGTGCCAGTAGTAAGGAGTGGGACAGTCCAATCTATGGCTACACCTTC. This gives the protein CASSKEWDSPIYGYTF.

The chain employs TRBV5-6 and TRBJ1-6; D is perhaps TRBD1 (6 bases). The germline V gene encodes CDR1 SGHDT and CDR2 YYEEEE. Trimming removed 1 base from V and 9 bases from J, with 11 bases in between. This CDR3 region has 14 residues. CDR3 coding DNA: TGTGCCAGCAGCTTGTACAGGGAGGGTTCACCCCTCCACTTT. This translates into CASSLYREGSPLHF.

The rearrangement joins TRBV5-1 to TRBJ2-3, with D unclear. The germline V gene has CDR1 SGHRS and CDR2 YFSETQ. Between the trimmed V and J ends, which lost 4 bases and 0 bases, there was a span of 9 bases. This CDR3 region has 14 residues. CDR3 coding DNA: TGCGCCAGCAGCCGCGATCACAGCACAGATACGCAGTATTTT. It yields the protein CASSRDHSTDTQYF.

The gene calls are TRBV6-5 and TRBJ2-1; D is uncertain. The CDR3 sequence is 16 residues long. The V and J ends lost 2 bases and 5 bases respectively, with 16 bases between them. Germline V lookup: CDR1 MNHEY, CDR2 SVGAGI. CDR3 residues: CASSYGAVVRNNEQFF. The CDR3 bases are TGTGCCAGCAGTTACGGTGCTGTCGTCAGGAACAATGAGCAGTTCTTC.

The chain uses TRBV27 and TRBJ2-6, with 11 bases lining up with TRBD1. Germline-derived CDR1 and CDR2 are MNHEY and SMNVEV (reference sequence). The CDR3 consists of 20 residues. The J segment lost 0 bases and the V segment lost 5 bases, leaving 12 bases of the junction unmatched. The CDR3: CASSPWDRGTRGSGANVLTF. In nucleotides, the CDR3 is TGTGCCAGCAGTCCCTGGGACAGGGGGACACGTGGCTCTGGGGCCAACGTCCTGACTTTC. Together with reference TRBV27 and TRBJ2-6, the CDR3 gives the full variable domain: EAQVTQNPRYLITVTGKKLTVTCSQNMNHEYMSWYRQDPGLGLRQIYYSMNVEVTDKGDVPEGYKVSRKEKRNFPLILESPSPNQTSLYFCASSPWDRGTRGSGANVLTFGAGSRLTVL.

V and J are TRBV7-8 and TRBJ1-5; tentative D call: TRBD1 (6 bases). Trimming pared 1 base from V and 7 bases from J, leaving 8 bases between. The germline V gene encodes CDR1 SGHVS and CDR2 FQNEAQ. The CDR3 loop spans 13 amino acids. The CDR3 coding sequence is TGTGCCAGCAGCTTAGAGGACAGCCAGCCCCAGCATTTT. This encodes CASSLEDSQPQHF.

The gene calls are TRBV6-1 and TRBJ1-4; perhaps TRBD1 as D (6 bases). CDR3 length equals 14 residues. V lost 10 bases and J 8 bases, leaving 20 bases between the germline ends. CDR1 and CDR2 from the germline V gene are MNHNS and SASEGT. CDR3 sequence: CATRADRNEEKLFF. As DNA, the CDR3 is TGTGCCACCAGAGCTGACAGGAATGAGGAAAAACTGTTTTTT.

CDR3 sequence reads: CASSGPGNTIYF. For the CDR3, the DNA is TGTGCCAGCAGTGGGCCCGGAAACACCATATATTTT. The rearrangement joins TRBV27 to TRBJ1-3; D not resolved. The germline CDR1 and CDR2 sequences are MNHEY and SMNVEV (reference sequence). This CDR3 is 12 amino acids long. The V end was cut by 5 bases, the J end by 4 bases, with 6 bases between.

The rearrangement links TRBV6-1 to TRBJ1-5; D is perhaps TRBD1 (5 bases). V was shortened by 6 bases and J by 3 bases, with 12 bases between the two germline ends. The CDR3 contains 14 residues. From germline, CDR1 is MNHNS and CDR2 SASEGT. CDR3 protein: CASSSDSYNQPQHF. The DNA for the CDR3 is TGTGCCAGCAGCAGTGACAGTTACAATCAGCCCCAGCATTTT.

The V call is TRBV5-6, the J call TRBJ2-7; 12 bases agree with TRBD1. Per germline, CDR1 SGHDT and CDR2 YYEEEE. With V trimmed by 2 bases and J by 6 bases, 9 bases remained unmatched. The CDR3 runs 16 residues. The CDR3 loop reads CASSFGPGTGGAEQYF. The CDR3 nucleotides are TGTGCCAGCAGCTTCGGACCCGGGACAGGGGGCGCCGAGCAGTACTTC. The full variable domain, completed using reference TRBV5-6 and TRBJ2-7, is DAGVTQSPTHLIKTRGQQVTLRCSPKSGHDTVSWYQQALGQGPQFIFQYYEEEERQRGNFPDRFSGHQFPNYSSELNVNALLLGDSALYLCASSFGPGTGGAEQYFGPGTRLTVT.

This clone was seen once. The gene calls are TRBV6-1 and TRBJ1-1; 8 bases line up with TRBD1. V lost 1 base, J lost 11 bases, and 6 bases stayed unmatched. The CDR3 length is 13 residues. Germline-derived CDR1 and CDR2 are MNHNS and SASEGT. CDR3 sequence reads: CASSEGHRGKAFF. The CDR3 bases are TGTGCCAGCAGTGAAGGACACAGGGGGAAGGCTTTCTTT.

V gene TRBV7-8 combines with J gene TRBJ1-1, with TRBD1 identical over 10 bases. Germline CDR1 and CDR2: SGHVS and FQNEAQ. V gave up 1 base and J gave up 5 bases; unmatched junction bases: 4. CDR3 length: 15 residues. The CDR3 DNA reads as TGTGCCAGCAGCTTAGGACAGGGGGCTTCAACTGAAGCTTTCTTT. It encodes CASSLGQGASTEAFF.

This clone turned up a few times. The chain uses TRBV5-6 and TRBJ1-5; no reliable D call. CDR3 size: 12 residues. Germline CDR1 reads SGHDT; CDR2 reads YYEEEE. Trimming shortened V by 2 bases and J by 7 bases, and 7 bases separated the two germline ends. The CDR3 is CASSFSGQPQHF. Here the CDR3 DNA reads TGTGCCAGCAGCTTCAGCGGGCAGCCCCAGCATTTT. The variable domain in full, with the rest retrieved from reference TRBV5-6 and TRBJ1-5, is DAGVTQSPTHLIKTRGQQVTLRCSPKSGHDTVSWYQQALGQGPQFIFQYYEEEERQRGNFPDRFSGHQFPNYSSELNVNALLLGDSALYLCASSFSGQPQHFGDGTRLSIL.

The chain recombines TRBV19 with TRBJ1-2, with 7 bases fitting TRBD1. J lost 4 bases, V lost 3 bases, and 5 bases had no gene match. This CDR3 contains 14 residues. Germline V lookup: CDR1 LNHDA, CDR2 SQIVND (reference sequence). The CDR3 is CASSIQGVPYGYTF. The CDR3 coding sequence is TGTGCCAGTAGTATCCAGGGGGTCCCCTATGGCTACACCTTC.

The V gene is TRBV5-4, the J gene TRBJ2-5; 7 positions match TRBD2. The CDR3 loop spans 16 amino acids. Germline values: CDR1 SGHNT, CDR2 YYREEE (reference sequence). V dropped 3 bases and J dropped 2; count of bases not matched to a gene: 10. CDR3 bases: TGTGCCAGCAGCTCCCTCAGCGGGGCACAACAAGAGACCCAGTACTTC. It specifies CASSSLSGAQQETQYF.

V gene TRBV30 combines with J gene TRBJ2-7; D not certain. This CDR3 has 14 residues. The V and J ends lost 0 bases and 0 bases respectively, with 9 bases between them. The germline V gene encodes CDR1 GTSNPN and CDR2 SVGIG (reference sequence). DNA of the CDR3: TGTGCCTGGAGTGTTTCCCTAAGCTCCTACGAGCAGTACTTC. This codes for CAWSVSLSSYEQYF.

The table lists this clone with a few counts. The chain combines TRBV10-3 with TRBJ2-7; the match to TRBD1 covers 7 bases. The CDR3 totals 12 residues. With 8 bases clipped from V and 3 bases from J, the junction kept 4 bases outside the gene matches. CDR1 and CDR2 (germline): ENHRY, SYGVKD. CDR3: CAIGQENYEQYF. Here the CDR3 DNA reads TGTGCCATCGGACAGGAGAACTACGAGCAGTACTTC.

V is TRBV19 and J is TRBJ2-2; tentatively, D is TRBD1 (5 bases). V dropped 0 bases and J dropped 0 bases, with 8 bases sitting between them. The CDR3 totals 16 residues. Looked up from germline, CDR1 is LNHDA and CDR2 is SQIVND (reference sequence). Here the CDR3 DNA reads TGTGCCAGTAGTATAGATGACAGCGCGAACACCGGGGAGCTGTTTTTT. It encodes CASSIDDSANTGELFF.